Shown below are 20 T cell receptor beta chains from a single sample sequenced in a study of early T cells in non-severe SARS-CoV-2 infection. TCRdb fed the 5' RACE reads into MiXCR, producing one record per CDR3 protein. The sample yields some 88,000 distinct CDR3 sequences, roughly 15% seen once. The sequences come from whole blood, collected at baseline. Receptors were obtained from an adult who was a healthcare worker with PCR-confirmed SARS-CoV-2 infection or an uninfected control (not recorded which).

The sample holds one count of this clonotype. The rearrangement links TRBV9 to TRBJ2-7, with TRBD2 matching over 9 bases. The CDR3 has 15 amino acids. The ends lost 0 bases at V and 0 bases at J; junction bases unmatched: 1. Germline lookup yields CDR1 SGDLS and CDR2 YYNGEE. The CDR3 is CASSVASGISYEQYF. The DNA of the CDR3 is TGTGCCAGCAGCGTAGCTAGCGGGATCTCCTACGAGCAGTACTTC.

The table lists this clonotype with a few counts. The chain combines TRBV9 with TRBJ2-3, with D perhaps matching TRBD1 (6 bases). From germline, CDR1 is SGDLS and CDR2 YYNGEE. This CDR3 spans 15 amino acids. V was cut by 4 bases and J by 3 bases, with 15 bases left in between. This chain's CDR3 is CASSTGQLATDTQYF. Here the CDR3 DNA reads TGTGCCAGCAGCACCGGACAGTTGGCGACAGATACGCAGTATTTT.

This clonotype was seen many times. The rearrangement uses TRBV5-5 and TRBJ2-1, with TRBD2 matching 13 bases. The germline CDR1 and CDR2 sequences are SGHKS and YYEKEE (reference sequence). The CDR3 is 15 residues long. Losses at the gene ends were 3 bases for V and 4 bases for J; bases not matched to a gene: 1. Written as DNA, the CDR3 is TGTGCCAGCAGCTCACTAGCGGGAGGGTACAATGAGCAGTTCTTC. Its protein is CASSSLAGGYNEQFF.

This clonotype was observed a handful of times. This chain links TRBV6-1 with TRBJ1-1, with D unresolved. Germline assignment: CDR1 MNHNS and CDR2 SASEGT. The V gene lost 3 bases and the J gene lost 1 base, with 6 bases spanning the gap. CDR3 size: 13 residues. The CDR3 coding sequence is TGTGCCAGCAGTGACATTCAGAACACTGAAGCTTTCTTT. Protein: CASSDIQNTEAFF.

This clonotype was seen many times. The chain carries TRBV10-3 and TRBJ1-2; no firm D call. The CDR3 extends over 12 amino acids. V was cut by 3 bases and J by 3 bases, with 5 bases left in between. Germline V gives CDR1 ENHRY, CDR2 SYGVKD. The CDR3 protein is CAISEGYYGYTF. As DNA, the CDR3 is TGTGCCATCAGTGAAGGATACTATGGCTACACCTTC.

DNA of the CDR3: TGTGCCAGCAGCCAAGGCAGGGGAGGCTTCTCCACAGATACGCAGTATTTT. Protein sequence: CASSQGRGGFSTDTQYF. The genes are TRBV14 and TRBJ2-3; D may match TRBD1 or TRBD2 (6 bases each). The CDR3 has 17 amino acids. Deletions cut 1 base from V and 2 bases from J, with 16 bases between. CDR1 and CDR2 (germline): SGHDN, FVKESK.

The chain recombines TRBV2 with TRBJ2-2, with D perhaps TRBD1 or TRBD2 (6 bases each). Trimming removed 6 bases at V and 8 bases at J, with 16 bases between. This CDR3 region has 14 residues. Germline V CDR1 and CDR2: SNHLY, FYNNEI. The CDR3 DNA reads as TGTGCCAGCAGAGAGACTCAGGGGAGGGGGGAGCTGTTTTTT. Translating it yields CASRETQGRGELFF.

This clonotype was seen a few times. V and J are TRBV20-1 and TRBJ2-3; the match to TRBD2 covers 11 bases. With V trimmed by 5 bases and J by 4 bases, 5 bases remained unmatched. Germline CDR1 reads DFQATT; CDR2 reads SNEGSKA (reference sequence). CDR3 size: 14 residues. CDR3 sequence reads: CSAPLAGASDTQYF. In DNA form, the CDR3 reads TGCAGTGCTCCACTAGCGGGAGCTTCAGATACGCAGTATTTT.

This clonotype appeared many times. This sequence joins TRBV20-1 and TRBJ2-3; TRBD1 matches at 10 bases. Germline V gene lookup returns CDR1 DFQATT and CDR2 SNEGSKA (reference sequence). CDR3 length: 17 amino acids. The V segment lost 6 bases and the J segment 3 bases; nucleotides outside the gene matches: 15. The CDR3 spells CSARPHWTGGSTDTQYF. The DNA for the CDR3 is TGCAGTGCGCGCCCACACTGGACAGGGGGTAGTACAGATACGCAGTATTTT.

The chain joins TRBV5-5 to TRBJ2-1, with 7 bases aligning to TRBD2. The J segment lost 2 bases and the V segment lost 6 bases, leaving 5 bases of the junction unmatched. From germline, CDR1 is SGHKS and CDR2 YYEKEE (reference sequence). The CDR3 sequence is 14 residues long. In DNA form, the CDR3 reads TGTGCCAGCATCCTGACTAGCACCTACAATGAGCAGTTCTTC. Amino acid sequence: CASILTSTYNEQFF.

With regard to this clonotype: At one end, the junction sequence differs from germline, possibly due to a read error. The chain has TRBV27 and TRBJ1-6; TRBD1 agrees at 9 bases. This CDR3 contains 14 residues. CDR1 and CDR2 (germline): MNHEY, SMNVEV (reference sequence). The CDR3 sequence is CASKAGTGLSPLHF. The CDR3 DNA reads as TGTGCCAGCAAAGCCGGGACAGGGCTATCACCCCTCCATTTT.

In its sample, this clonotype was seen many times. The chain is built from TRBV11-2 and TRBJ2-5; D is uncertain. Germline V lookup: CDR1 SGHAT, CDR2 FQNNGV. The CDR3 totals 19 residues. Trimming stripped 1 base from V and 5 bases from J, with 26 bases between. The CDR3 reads CASSLVFGLSRHMGETQYF. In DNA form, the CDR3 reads TGTGCCAGCAGCTTAGTGTTCGGGCTCTCCCGCCACATGGGGGAGACCCAGTACTTC. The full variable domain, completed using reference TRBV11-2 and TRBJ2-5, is EAGVAQSPRYKIIEKRQSVAFWCNPISGHATLYWYQQILGQGPKLLIQFQNNGVVDDSQLPKDRFSAERLKGVDSTLKIQPAKLEDSAVYLCASSLVFGLSRHMGETQYFGPGTRLLVL.

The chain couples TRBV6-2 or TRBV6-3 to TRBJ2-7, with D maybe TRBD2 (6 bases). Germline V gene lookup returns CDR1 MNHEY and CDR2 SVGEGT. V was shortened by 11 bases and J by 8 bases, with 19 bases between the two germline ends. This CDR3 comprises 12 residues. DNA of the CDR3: TGTGCCGGACCTCCGGGACTTCCTAAGCAGTACTTC. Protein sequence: CAGPPGLPKQYF.

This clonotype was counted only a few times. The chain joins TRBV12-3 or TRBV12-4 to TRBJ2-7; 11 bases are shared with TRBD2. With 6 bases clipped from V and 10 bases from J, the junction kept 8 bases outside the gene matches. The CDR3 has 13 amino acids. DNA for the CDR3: TGTGCCAGCAGCCCATCTAGCGGGAGGCCCCAGTACTTC. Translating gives CASSPSSGRPQYF.

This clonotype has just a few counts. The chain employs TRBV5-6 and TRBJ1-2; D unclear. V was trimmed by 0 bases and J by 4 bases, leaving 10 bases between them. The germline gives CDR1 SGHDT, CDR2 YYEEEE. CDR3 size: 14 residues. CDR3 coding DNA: TGTGCCAGCAGCTTGGAAAAGCGAAGCTATGGCTACACCTTC. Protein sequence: CASSLEKRSYGYTF.

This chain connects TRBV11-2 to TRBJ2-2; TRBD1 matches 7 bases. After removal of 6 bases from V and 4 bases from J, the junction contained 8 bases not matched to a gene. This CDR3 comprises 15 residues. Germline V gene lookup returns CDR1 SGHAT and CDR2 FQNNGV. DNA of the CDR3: TGTGCCAGCAGTCCCGGGACAGTAATCACCGGGGAGCTGTTTTTT. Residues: CASSPGTVITGELFF. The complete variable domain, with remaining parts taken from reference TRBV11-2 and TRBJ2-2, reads EAGVAQSPRYKIIEKRQSVAFWCNPISGHATLYWYQQILGQGPKLLIQFQNNGVVDDSQLPKDRFSAERLKGVDSTLKIQPAKLEDSAVYLCASSPGTVITGELFFGEGSRLTVL.

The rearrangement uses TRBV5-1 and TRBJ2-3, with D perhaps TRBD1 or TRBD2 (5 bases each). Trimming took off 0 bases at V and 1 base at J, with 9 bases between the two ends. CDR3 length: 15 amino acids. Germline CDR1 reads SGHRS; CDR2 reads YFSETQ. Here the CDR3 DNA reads TGCGCCAGCAGCTTGGTCCCGGGGCGCACAGATACGCAGTATTTT. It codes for CASSLVPGRTDTQYF. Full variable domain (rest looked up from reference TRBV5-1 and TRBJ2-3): KAGVTQTPRYLIKTRGQQVTLSCSPISGHRSVSWYQQTPGQGLQFLFEYFSETQRNKGNFPGRFSGRQFSNSRSEMNVSTLELGDSALYLCASSLVPGRTDTQYFGPGTRLTVL.

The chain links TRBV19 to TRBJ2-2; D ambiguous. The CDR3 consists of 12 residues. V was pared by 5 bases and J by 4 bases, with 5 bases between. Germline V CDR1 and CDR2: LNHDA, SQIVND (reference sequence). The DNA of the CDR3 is TGTGCCAGTAGTCATAGCACCGGGGAGCTGTTTTTT. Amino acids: CASSHSTGELFF. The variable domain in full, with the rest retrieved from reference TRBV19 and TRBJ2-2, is DGGITQSPKYLFRKEGQNVTLSCEQNLNHDAMYWYRQDPGQGLRLIYYSQIVNDFQKGDIAEGYSVSREKKESFPLTVTSAQKNPTAFYLCASSHSTGELFFGEGSRLTVL.

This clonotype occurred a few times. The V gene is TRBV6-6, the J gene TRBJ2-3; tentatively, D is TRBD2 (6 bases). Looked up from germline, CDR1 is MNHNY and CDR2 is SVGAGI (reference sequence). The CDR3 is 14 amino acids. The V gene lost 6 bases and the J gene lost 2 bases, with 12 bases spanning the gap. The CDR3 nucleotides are TGTGCCAGCAGCCCCGGGACTCCCACAGATACGCAGTATTTT. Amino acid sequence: CASSPGTPTDTQYF.

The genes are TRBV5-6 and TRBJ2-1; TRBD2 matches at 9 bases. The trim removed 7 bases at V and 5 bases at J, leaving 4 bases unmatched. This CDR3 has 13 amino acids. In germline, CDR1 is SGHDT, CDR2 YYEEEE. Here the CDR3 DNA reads TGTGCCAGCTTACTAGCGGGTCACAATGAGCAGTTCTTC. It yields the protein CASLLAGHNEQFF.